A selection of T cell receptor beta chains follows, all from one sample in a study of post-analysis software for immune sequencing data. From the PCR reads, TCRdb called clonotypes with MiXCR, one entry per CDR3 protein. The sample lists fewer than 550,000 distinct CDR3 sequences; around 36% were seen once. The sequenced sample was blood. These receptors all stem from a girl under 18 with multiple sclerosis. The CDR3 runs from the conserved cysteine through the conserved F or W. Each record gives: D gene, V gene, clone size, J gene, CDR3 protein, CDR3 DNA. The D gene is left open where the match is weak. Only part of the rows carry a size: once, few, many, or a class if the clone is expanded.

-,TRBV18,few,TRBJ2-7,CASSSDLASYEQYF,TGTGCCAGCTCGTCGGACTTAGCGTCCTACGAGCAGTACTTC
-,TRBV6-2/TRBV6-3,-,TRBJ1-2,CASSGQFDYTF,TGTGCCAGCAGCGGACAGTTTGACTACACCTTC
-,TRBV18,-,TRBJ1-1,CASSTTVENTEAFF,TGTGCCAGCTCTACGACAGTGGAGAACACTGAAGCTTTCTTT
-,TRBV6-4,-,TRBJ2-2,CASSRQGGGTGELFF,TGTGCCAGCAGTCGACAGGGAGGTGGGACCGGGGAGCTGTTTTTT
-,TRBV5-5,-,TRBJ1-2,CVSSLRGAPNYGYTF,TGTGTCAGCAGCTTGAGGGGGGCCCCTAACTATGGCTACACCTTC
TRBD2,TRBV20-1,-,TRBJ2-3,CSARVAGGADTQYF,TGCAGTGCTAGAGTTGCGGGGGGAGCAGATACGCAGTATTTT
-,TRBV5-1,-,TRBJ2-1,CASSLGGAIMNEQFF,TGCGCCAGCAGCTTGGGAGGGGCGATTATGAATGAGCAGTTCTTC
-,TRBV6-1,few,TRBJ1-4,CASSDLTGLWEKLFF,TGTGCCAGCAGTGATCTGACAGGCCTTTGGGAAAAACTGTTTTTT
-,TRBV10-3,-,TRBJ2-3,CAISESPRPTDTQYF,TGTGCCATCAGTGAGTCCCCGCGCCCCACAGATACGCAGTATTTT
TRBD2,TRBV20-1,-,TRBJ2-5,CSADGRQETQYF,TGCAGTGCCGACGGGAGGCAAGAGACCCAGTACTTC
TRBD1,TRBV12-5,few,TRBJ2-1,CARTGGNEQFF,TGTGCTAGGACAGGGGGCAATGAGCAGTTCTTC
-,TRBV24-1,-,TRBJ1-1,CATSDYDTEAFF,TGTGCCACCAGTGACTATGACACTGAAGCTTTCTTT
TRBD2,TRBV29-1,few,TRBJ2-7,CSAGLAGYGSYEQYF,TGCAGCGCCGGACTAGCAGGGTATGGCTCCTACGAGCAGTACTTC
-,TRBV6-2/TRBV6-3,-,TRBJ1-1,CASSMGNTEAFF,TGTGCCAGCAGTATGGGAAACACTGAAGCTTTCTTT
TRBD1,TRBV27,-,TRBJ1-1,CASRGTGRTEAFF,TGTGCCAGTAGAGGGACAGGGAGGACTGAAGCTTTCTTT
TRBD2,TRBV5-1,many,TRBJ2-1,CASRLAGGQNEQFF,TGCGCCAGCCGACTAGCGGGGGGGCAAAATGAGCAGTTCTTC
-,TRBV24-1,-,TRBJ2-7,CATSQPGTGSEQYF,TGTGCCACCAGCCAACCCGGGACCGGGAGCGAGCAGTACTTC
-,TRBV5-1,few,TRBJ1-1,CASSPNEVGTEAFF,TGCGCCAGCAGCCCCAACGAGGTGGGCACTGAAGCTTTCTTT
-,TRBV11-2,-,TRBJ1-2,CASSSQGIDGYTF,TGTGCCAGCAGCTCGCAGGGTATAGATGGCTACACCTTC
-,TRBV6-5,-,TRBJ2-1,CASSPGTQSNNEQFF,TGTGCCAGCAGTCCCGGGACTCAGAGCAACAATGAGCAGTTCTTC
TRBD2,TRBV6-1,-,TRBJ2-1,CASSATSGGSYNEQFF,TGTGCCAGCAGTGCGACTAGCGGGGGCTCCTACAATGAGCAGTTCTTC
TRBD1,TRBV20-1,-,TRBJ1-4,CSARDRRRQGYEKLFF,TGCAGTGCTAGAGATCGTAGAAGACAGGGGTACGAAAAACTGTTTTTT
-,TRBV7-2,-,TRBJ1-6,CASREGGNSPLHF,TGTGCCAGCCGAGAGGGGGGTAATTCACCCCTCCACTTT
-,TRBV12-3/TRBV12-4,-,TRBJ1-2,CASTILGRNYGYTF,TGTGCCAGCACTATACTCGGACGGAACTATGGCTACACCTTC
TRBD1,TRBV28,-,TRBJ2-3,CASSTGVADTQYF,TGTGCCAGCAGTACAGGGGTGGCAGATACGCAGTATTTT
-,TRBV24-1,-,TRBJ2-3,CATGEGSSDTQYF,TGTGCCACCGGAGAGGGGTCCTCAGATACGCAGTATTTT
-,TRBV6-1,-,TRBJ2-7,CASGEGWGTVSYF,TGTGCCAGCGGCGAGGGGTGGGGTACAGTCTCGTACTTC
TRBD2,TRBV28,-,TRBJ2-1,CTSSWGLAGGDNEQFF,TGTACCAGCAGTTGGGGACTAGCGGGGGGGGACAATGAGCAGTTCTTC